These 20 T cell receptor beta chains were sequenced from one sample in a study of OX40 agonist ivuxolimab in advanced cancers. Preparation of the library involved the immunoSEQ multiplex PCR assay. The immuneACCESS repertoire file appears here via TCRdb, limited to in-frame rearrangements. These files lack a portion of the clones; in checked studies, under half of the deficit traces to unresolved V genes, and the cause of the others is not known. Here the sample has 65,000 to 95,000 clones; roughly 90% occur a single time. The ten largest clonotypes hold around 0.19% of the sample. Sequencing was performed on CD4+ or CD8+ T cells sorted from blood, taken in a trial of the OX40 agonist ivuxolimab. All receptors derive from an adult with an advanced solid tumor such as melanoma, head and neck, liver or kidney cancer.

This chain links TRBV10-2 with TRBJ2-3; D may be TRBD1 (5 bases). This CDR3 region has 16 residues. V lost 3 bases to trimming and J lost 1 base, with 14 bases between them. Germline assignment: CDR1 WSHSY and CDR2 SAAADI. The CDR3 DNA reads TGCGCCAGCAGTGACATCTGGGGCGGTGGCACAGATACGCAGTATTTT. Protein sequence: CASSDIWGGGTDTQYF.

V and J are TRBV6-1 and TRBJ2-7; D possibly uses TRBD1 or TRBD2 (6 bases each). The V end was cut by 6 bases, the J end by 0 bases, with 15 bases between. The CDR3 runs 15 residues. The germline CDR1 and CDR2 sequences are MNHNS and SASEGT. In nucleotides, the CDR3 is TGTGCCAGCAGGATAGGGGGGTGGGGCTCCTACGAGCAGTACTTC. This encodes CASRIGGWGSYEQYF.

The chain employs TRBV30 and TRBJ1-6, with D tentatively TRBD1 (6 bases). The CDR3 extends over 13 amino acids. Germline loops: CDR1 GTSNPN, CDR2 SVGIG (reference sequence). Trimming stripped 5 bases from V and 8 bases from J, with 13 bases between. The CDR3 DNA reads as TGTGCCTGGGCTCTAGGGGGGCATTCACCCCTCCACTTT. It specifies CAWALGGHSPLHF.

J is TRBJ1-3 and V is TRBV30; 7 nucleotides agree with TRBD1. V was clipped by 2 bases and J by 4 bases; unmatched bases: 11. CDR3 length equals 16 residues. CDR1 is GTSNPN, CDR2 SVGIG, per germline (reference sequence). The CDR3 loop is CAWSTNRGPHGNTIYF. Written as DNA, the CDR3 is TGTGCCTGGAGTACCAACAGGGGTCCGCACGGAAACACCATATATTTT.

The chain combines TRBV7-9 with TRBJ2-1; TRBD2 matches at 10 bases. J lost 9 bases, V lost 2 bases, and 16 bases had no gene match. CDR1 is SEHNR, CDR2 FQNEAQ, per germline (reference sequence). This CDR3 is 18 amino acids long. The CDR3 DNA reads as TGTGCCAGCAGCTTACGGAGCGGGGGGGCTGCAGCAGCAGGTGAGCAGTTCTTC. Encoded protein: CASSLRSGGAAAAGEQFF.

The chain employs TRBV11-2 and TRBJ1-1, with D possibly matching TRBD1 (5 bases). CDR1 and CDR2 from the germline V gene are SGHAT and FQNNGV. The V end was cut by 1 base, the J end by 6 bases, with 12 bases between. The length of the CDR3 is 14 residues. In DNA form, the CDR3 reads TGTGCCAGCAGCTTAGTACCGGGGACCGCTGAAGCTTTCTTT. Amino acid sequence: CASSLVPGTAEAFF.

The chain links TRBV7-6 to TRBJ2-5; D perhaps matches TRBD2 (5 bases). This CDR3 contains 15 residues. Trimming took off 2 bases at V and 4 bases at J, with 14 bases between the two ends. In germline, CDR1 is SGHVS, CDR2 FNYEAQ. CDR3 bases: TGTGCCAGCAGCTTAATCGTCGGTGGAGGAGAGACCCAGTACTTC. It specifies CASSLIVGGGETQYF.

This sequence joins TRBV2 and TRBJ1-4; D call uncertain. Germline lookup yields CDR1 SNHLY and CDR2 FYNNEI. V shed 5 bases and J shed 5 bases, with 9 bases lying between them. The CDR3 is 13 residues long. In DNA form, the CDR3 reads TGTGCCAGCAGTTCCGGGGAAAATGAAAAACTGTTTTTT. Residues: CASSSGENEKLFF.

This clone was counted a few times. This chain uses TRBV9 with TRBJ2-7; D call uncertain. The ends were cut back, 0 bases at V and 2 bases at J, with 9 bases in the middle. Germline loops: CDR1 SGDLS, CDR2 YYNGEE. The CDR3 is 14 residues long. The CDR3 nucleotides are TGTGCCAGCAGCGTAGCCTACGGAGCCTACGAGCAGTACTTC. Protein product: CASSVAYGAYEQYF.

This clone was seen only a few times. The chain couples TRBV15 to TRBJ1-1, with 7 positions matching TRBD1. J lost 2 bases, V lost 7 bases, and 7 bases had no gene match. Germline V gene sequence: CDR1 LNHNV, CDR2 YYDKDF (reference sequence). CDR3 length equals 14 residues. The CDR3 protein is CATTATGTNTEAFF. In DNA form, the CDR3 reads TGTGCCACCACTGCGACAGGGACTAACACTGAAGCTTTCTTT.

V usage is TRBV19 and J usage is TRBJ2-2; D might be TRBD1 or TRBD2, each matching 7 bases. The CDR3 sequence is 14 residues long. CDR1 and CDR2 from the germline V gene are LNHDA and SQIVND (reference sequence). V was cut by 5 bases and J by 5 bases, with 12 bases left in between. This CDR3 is CASSPGGDTGELFF. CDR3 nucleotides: TGTGCCAGTAGTCCAGGGGGGGATACCGGGGAGCTGTTTTTT. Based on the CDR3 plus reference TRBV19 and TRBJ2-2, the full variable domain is DGGITQSPKYLFRKEGQNVTLSCEQNLNHDAMYWYRQDPGQGLRLIYYSQIVNDFQKGDIAEGYSVSREKKESFPLTVTSAQKNPTAFYLCASSPGGDTGELFFGEGSRLTVL.

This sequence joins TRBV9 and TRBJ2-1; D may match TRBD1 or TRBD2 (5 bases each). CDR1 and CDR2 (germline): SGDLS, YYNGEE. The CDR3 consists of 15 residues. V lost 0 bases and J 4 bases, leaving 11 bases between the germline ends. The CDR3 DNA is TGTGCCAGCAGCGTAGGAGGGGATCTTTACAATGAGCAGTTCTTC. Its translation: CASSVGGDLYNEQFF. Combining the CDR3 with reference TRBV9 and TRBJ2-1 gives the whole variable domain DSGVTQTPKHLITATGQRVTLRCSPRSGDLSVYWYQQSLDQGLQFLIQYYNGEERAKGNILERFSAQQFPDLHSELNLSSLELGDSALYFCASSVGGDLYNEQFFGPGTRLTVL.

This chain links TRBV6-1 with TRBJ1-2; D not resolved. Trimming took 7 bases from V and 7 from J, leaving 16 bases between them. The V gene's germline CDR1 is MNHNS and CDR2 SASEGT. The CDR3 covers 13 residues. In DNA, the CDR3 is TGTGCCAGCAAGGGCGGGCCGCGAATTGGCTACACCTTC. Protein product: CASKGGPRIGYTF.

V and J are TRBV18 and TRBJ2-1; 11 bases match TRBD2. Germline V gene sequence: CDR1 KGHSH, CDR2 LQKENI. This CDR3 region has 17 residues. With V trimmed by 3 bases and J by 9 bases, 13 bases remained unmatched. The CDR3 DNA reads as TGTGCCAGCTCACCTACACTACTAGCGGGAGAATTTGGTGAGCAGTTCTTC. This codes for CASSPTLLAGEFGEQFF.

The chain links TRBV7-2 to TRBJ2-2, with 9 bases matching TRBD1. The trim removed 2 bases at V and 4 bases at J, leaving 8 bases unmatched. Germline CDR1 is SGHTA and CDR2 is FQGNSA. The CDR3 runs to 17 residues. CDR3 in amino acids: CASSLKGGTGPTGELFF. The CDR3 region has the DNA TGTGCCAGCAGCTTAAAAGGGGGGACAGGGCCCACCGGGGAGCTGTTTTTT.

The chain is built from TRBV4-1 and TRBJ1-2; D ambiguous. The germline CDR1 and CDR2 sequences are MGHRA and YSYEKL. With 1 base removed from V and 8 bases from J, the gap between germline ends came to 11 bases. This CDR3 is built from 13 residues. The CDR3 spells CASSQGSRIGYTF. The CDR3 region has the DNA TGCGCCAGCAGCCAAGGATCCAGGATCGGCTACACCTTC.

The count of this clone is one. For the CDR3, the DNA is TGTGCCAGCCGACAGGGGGCAATCCAAGAGACCCAGTACTTC. Translated: CASRQGAIQETQYF. The V call is TRBV5-4, the J call TRBJ2-5, with TRBD1 matching 10 bases. Germline CDR1 SGHNT, CDR2 YYREEE (reference sequence). V lost 7 bases and J lost 1; bases outside the gene matches: 4. The CDR3 is 14 residues long. The complete variable domain, with remaining parts taken from reference TRBV5-4 and TRBJ2-5, reads ETGVTQSPTHLIKTRGQQVTLRCSSQSGHNTVSWYQQALGQGPQFIFQYYREEENGRGNFPPRFSGLQFPNYSSELNVNALELDDSALYLCASRQGAIQETQYFGPGTRLLVL.

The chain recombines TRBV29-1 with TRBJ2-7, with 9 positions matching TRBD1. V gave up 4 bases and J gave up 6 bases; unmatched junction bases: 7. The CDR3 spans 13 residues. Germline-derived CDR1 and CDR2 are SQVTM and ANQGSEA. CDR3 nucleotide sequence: TGCAGCGTTGGTGGGACAGGGAACCTCGAGCAGTACTTC. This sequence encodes CSVGGTGNLEQYF.

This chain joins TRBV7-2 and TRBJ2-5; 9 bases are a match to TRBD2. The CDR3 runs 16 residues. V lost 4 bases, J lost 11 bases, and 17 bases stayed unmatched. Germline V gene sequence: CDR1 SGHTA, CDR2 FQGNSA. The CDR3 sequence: CASSSRVAGAHHEQYF. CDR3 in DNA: TGTGCCAGCAGCTCCCGGGTAGCGGGAGCCCATCATGAGCAGTACTTC.

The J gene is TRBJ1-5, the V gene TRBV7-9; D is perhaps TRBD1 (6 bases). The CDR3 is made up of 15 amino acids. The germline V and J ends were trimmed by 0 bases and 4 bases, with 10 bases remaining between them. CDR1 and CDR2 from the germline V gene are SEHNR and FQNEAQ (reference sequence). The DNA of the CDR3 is TGTGCCAGCAGCTTAGCACAGGGAACTAATCAGCCCCAGCATTTT. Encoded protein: CASSLAQGTNQPQHF.